This record looks at one T cell receptor beta chain sequence and its context. Its target is unknown. This record belongs to a study of shared clonotypes between healthy human individuals. On the study more broadly: A donor's plate count was three for CD4 naive and three for CD4 memory; CD8 naive had two and CD8 memory one.

General study points: Clonotypes shared by all four donors outscored non-shared clonotypes in generation probability. Naive subsets usually exceeded memory subsets in estimated richness.

Deletions cut 4 bases from V and 8 bases from J, with 14 bases between. The CDR3 runs 12 residues. CDR1 and CDR2 (germline): SQVTM, ANQGSEA. Selected positively for CCR7 and CD45RO-negative, naive CD8 cells excluded terminally differentiated effector memory CD45RA+ cells. TCRdb's table, derived via immunoSEQ multiplex PCR, lists solely in-frame clones and lacks some. The profile shows more than 550,000 clones, approximately 90% of them singletons. The sequence was obtained from a man aged 25-45 years in good health. V gene TRBV29-1 combines with J gene TRBJ1-1; no clear D. Sequencing was done on a sample of naive CD8+ T cells sorted from blood. CDR3 sequence: CSVGGFPPEAFF. The CDR3 nucleotides are TGCAGCGTTGGAGGTTTTCCCCCCGAAGCTTTCTTT.